These 14 T cell receptor beta chains were sequenced from one sample in a study of shared clonotypes between healthy human individuals (dated by TCRdb to the early 2020s). The library relied on the immunoSEQ multiplex PCR assay. TCRdb took this table from immuneACCESS and kept in-frame rearrangements with V and J called. Such tables lack part of the clones; where checked against another copy, unresolved V genes explain under half of the gap, and the rest is unexplained. This sample is represented by over a million clones; 95% to 97% of them were singletons. Jointly, the top ten make up approximately 1.1% of the sample. Sequencing was carried out using naive CD4+ T cells sorted from blood. In light of the paper, this sample's cell subset or site label describes: CD45RA+ positively selected. The receptors shown here come from a man aged 25 to 40 in good health.

Points on this clone: Other DNA sequences in this specimen translate into the identical CDR3. V usage is TRBV18 and J usage is TRBJ2-1; D ambiguous. Germline V gene data show CDR1 as KGHSH and CDR2 as LQKENI. Trimming cost V 3 bases and J 0 bases, with 9 bases left between them. CDR3 length equals 15 residues. CDR3 region: CASSPAASSYNEQFF. The DNA of the CDR3 is TGTGCCAGCTCACCGGCAGCTTCCTCCTACAATGAGCAGTTCTTC.

The chain recombines TRBV7-7 with TRBJ2-5; 7 bases are shared with TRBD1. V lost 0 bases and J lost 1; bases outside the gene matches: 5. The germline V gene has CDR1 SSHAT and CDR2 FNYEAQ (reference sequence). The CDR3 consists of 16 residues. CDR3 residues: CASSLAGQGVQETQYF. CDR3 nucleotide sequence: TGTGCCAGCAGCTTAGCTGGGCAGGGGGTCCAAGAGACCCAGTACTTC.

The rearrangement uses TRBV5-1 and TRBJ2-1; D possibly uses TRBD1 or TRBD2 (6 bases each). The V gene lost 0 bases and the J gene lost 10 bases, with 14 bases spanning the gap. Germline loops: CDR1 SGHRS, CDR2 YFSETQ. This CDR3 comprises 14 residues. DNA for the CDR3: TGCGCCAGCAGCTTGGGCGGGACCCAGGGGGAGCAGTTCTTC. This gives the protein CASSLGGTQGEQFF.

The count of this clone is one. The V and J genes are TRBV2 and TRBJ2-1; D is unclear. This CDR3 has 14 amino acids. V lost 6 bases, J lost 6 bases, and 15 bases lay in between. Germline V CDR1 and CDR2: SNHLY, FYNNEI. CDR3 DNA: TGTGCCAGCAGGCCTATAGTTGGGTCCAATGAGCAGTTCTTC. It codes for CASRPIVGSNEQFF.

The chain joins TRBV10-3 to TRBJ1-1; no definite D call. CDR3 length: 14 residues. The V gene's germline CDR1 is ENHRY and CDR2 SYGVKD. The ends were cut back, 6 bases at V and 6 bases at J, with 17 bases in the middle. Here the CDR3 reads CAISSERESAEAFF. In DNA, the CDR3 is TGTGCCATCAGCTCCGAACGGGAGAGCGCTGAAGCTTTCTTT.

The CDR3 region has the DNA TGTGCCAGCAGTCCCAAGGGGACTGGAAACACCATATATTTT. It codes for CASSPKGTGNTIYF. The chain couples TRBV6-6 to TRBJ1-3, with D possibly matching TRBD1 (5 bases). CDR1 and CDR2 from the germline V gene are MNHNY and SVGAGI (reference sequence). The CDR3 has 14 amino acids. Trimming took off 5 bases at V and 2 bases at J, with 10 bases between the two ends.

The chain carries TRBV6-1 and TRBJ2-7; unclear D gene. The CDR3 has 13 amino acids. V lost 6 bases to trimming and J lost 4 bases, with 13 bases between them. Germline values: CDR1 MNHNS, CDR2 SASEGT. In DNA, the CDR3 is TGTGCCAGCAGGCCTCATAAACCGTACGAGCAGTACTTC. Protein sequence: CASRPHKPYEQYF.

The V call is TRBV27, the J call TRBJ2-1; D not resolved. V lost 5 bases, J lost 5 bases, and 7 bases lay in between. Looked up from germline, CDR1 is MNHEY and CDR2 is SMNVEV (reference sequence). The CDR3 loop spans 12 amino acids. CDR3 region: CASSRRDNEQFF. Written as DNA, the CDR3 is TGTGCCAGCAGTCGAAGAGACAATGAGCAGTTCTTC.

This chain joins TRBV28 and TRBJ1-2; no definite D call. Germline V CDR1 and CDR2: MDHEN, SYDVKM. Trimming took 5 bases from V and 1 from J, leaving 20 bases between them. The CDR3 runs to 17 residues. Here the CDR3 reads CASSPPPTGSYNYGYTF. The CDR3 DNA sequence: TGTGCCAGCAGTCCTCCTCCTACCGGGTCCTATAACTATGGCTACACCTTC.

This rearrangement joins TRBV6-6 to TRBJ2-7; the match to TRBD2 covers 9 bases. V shed 6 bases, J shed 4 bases, and the junction held 10 bases outside the gene matches. Germline V gives CDR1 MNHNY, CDR2 SVGAGI (reference sequence). The CDR3 loop spans 15 amino acids. The CDR3 spells CASSHAAGGQYEQYF. CDR3 in DNA: TGTGCCAGCAGCCACGCAGCGGGAGGCCAATACGAGCAGTACTTC.

The chain uses TRBV14 and TRBJ2-6; D gene uncertain. With 4 bases removed from V and 3 bases from J, the gap between germline ends came to 10 bases. CDR1 and CDR2 (germline): SGHDN, FVKESK. The CDR3 runs to 15 residues. The chain's CDR3 is CASSLWVVGANVLTF. The CDR3 coding sequence is TGTGCCAGCAGCCTATGGGTAGTTGGGGCCAACGTCCTGACTTTC.

The chain couples TRBV7-8 to TRBJ2-7; D gene unclear. With 1 base removed from V and 3 bases from J, the gap between germline ends came to 10 bases. Germline lookup yields CDR1 SGHVS and CDR2 FQNEAQ. This CDR3 is 14 amino acids long. This CDR3 reads CASSLGLDVYEQYF. CDR3 DNA: TGTGCCAGCAGCTTAGGGTTGGATGTCTACGAGCAGTACTTC.

V gene TRBV5-1 combines with J gene TRBJ2-5; maybe TRBD1 (5 bases). Trimming took off 0 bases at V and 5 bases at J, with 11 bases between the two ends. The V gene's germline CDR1 is SGHRS and CDR2 YFSETQ. CDR3 length: 14 residues. CDR3 amino acids: CASSLVSGKETQYF. The CDR3 DNA reads TGCGCCAGCAGCTTGGTATCAGGGAAGGAGACCCAGTACTTC. Drawing the rest from reference TRBV5-1 and TRBJ2-5, the complete variable domain is KAGVTQTPRYLIKTRGQQVTLSCSPISGHRSVSWYQQTPGQGLQFLFEYFSETQRNKGNFPGRFSGRQFSNSRSEMNVSTLELGDSALYLCASSLVSGKETQYFGPGTRLLVL.

The V gene is TRBV12-5, the J gene TRBJ2-2; D call uncertain. The CDR3 has 11 amino acids. With 5 bases removed from V and 5 bases from J, the gap between germline ends came to 3 bases. Germline V gives CDR1 LGHNT, CDR2 FRNRAP. In DNA form, the CDR3 reads TGTGCTAGTGGTCGAACCGGGGAGCTGTTTTTT. The encoded protein is CASGRTGELFF. Variable domain in full (rest from reference TRBV12-5 and TRBJ2-2): DARVTQTPRHKVTEMGQEVTMRCQPILGHNTVFWYRQTMMQGLELLAYFRNRAPLDDSGMPKDRFSAEMPDATLATLKIQPSEPRDSAVYFCASGRTGELFFGEGSRLTVL.